These 18 T cell receptor beta chains were all obtained from the same sample, sequenced in a study of CD8 T cells in ankylosing spondylitis. TCRdb re-called the 5' RACE reads through MiXCR, storing one row per CDR3 protein. The data hold about 800,000 distinct CDR3 sequences, with over 9.5% observed a single time. Study-wide findings and caveats: A TCR beta motif of eight or nine highly homologous variants seemed to mark ankylosing spondylitis blood.

No cognate antigen is known for these TCRs. The sequenced sample consisted of blood, either unsorted or a sorted T cell fraction (not recorded which). All receptors come from a male donor with ankylosing spondylitis.

The genes are TRBV5-1 and TRBJ1-1; TRBD1 matches at 9 bases. The germline CDR1 and CDR2 sequences are SGHRS and YFSETQ. V was clipped by 1 base and J by 6 bases; unmatched bases: 4. This CDR3 comprises 14 residues. The CDR3 DNA reads as TGCGCCAGCAGCTTGTGGGACAGGGCATCTGAAGCTTTCTTT. Translation gives CASSLWDRASEAFF.

The chain is built from TRBV24-1 and TRBJ2-1; TRBD2 agrees at 10 bases. CDR3 length equals 18 residues. The junction had 8 bases not matched to a gene; V was cut back by 3 bases and J by 1 base. Germline CDR1 and CDR2: KGHDR and SFDVKD. Here the CDR3 reads CATSDTYPSGRSYNEQFF. CDR3 coding DNA: TGTGCCACCAGTGATACTTACCCTAGCGGGAGATCCTACAATGAGCAGTTCTTC.

The chain recombines TRBV18 with TRBJ2-3, with D perhaps being TRBD1 or TRBD2 (5 bases each). The CDR3 runs 15 residues. Germline assignment: CDR1 KGHSH and CDR2 LQKENI. V lost 0 bases, J lost 3 bases, and 10 bases lay in between. CDR3 coding DNA: TGTGCCAGCTCACCACCGGGGGAGAGGACAGATACGCAGTATTTT. Amino acids: CASSPPGERTDTQYF. The full variable domain, with the rest looked up from reference TRBV18 and TRBJ2-3, is NAGVMQNPRHLVRRRGQEARLRCSPMKGHSHVYWYRQLPEEGLKFMVYLQKENIIDESGMPKERFSAEFPKEGPSILRIQQVVRGDSAAYFCASSPPGERTDTQYFGPGTRLTVL.

This clonotype was seen at least ten times. The gene calls are TRBV29-1 and TRBJ1-1, with a tentative D call TRBD1 (5 bases). This CDR3 contains 14 residues. CDR1 SQVTM and CDR2 ANQGSEA come from the germline V gene. V was shortened by 6 bases and J by 3 bases, with 17 bases between the two germline ends. In DNA form, the CDR3 reads TGCAGCGTATCCCGGGACCCGGGGTACACTGAAGCTTTCTTT. Protein product: CSVSRDPGYTEAFF.

The J gene is TRBJ2-5, the V gene TRBV5-1; TRBD2 matches at 8 bases. In germline, CDR1 is SGHRS, CDR2 YFSETQ. The CDR3 is 16 amino acids. The V gene end was trimmed by 3 bases and the J gene end by 5 bases; junction bases not matched to a gene: 12. The CDR3 DNA reads TGCGCCAGCAGCTCCGGGACTAGTCGGTCCCGGGAGACCCAGTACTTC. Translated: CASSSGTSRSRETQYF. Full variable domain (remainder filled in from reference TRBV5-1 and TRBJ2-5): KAGVTQTPRYLIKTRGQQVTLSCSPISGHRSVSWYQQTPGQGLQFLFEYFSETQRNKGNFPGRFSGRQFSNSRSEMNVSTLELGDSALYLCASSSGTSRSRETQYFGPGTRLLVL.

The chain carries TRBV20-1 and TRBJ2-7; 8 bases are shared with TRBD2. The V gene's germline CDR1 is DFQATT and CDR2 SNEGSKA (reference sequence). The CDR3 contains 16 residues. With 2 bases clipped from V and 9 bases from J, the junction kept 18 bases outside the gene matches. CDR3 sequence: CSARPYSIPGLGRQYF. The CDR3 DNA reads TGCAGTGCTAGACCCTATAGTATTCCGGGACTAGGGAGGCAGTACTTC.

The sample holds a few counts of this clonotype. The chain is built from TRBV6-1 and TRBJ1-1, with D possibly being TRBD1 (6 bases). Trimming pared 6 bases from V and 4 bases from J, leaving 12 bases between. Germline V lookup: CDR1 MNHNS, CDR2 SASEGT. The CDR3 has 13 amino acids. CDR3 in DNA: TGTGCCAGCAGGCCTGGACAGCTCACTGAAGCTTTCTTT. Translating gives CASRPGQLTEAFF.

In nucleotides, the CDR3 is TGTGCCACCAGCATTAGCGGTGAGACCCAGTACTTC. Its translation: CATSISGETQYF. V and J are TRBV15 and TRBJ2-5; TRBD2 might be the D (6 bases). The CDR3 sequence is 12 residues long. Looked up from germline, CDR1 is LNHNV and CDR2 is YYDKDF (reference sequence). Trimming removed 4 bases at V and 5 bases at J, with 8 bases between.

This clonotype showed up many times. The chain uses TRBV29-1 and TRBJ2-7, with no clear D. The germline V gene encodes CDR1 SQVTM and CDR2 ANQGSEA. The CDR3 sequence is 14 residues long. V lost 4 bases and J 2 bases, leaving 15 bases between the germline ends. This CDR3 reads CSVARQGRPYEQYF. The CDR3 bases are TGCAGCGTTGCTCGGCAAGGCCGTCCCTACGAGCAGTACTTC.

This clonotype was found a few times. The rearrangement links TRBV20-1 to TRBJ2-7; 11 bases are shared with TRBD1. Germline loops: CDR1 DFQATT, CDR2 SNEGSKA (reference sequence). This CDR3 is built from 17 residues. V dropped 2 bases and J dropped 4; count of bases not matched to a gene: 13. The CDR3: CSARSPLAGTGGYEQYF. Here the CDR3 DNA reads TGCAGTGCTAGAAGCCCCCTTGCCGGGACAGGGGGTTACGAGCAGTACTTC.

This clonotype occurred a few times. J is TRBJ2-1 and V is TRBV9; the D is unclear. The CDR3 contains 12 residues. V was clipped by 0 bases and J by 7 bases, with 5 bases between them. CDR1 is SGDLS and CDR2 is YYNGEE in the germline V gene. For the CDR3, the DNA is TGTGCCAGCAGCGTAGAGAGGAATGAGCAGTTCTTC. Translation gives CASSVERNEQFF.

The gene calls are TRBV28 and TRBJ2-7, with D perhaps matching TRBD2 (6 bases). V lost 5 bases, J lost 2 bases, and 16 bases lay in between. Per germline, CDR1 MDHEN and CDR2 SYDVKM. This CDR3 spans 15 amino acids. Here the CDR3 reads CASSPPRGTPYEQYF. Here the CDR3 DNA reads TGTGCCAGCAGTCCGCCCCGGGGGACTCCCTACGAGCAGTACTTC.

The genes are TRBV4-3 and TRBJ2-2; no reliable D call. Germline CDR1 is LGHNA and CDR2 is YSLEER. There are 13 residues in the CDR3. Trimming took 1 base from V and 8 from J, leaving 8 bases between them. The CDR3 nucleotides read TGCGCCAGCAGCCAAGGATTGTTGGGGGAGCTGTTTTTT. It yields the protein CASSQGLLGELFF.

This chain uses TRBV10-3 with TRBJ1-2, with 7 bases that match TRBD1. CDR3 length: 15 residues. V was clipped by 10 bases and J by 6 bases; unmatched bases: 17. Germline assignment: CDR1 ENHRY and CDR2 SYGVKD. CDR3 residues: CASSGQPSPLDGYTF. Here the CDR3 DNA reads TGTGCCAGTTCGGGACAGCCTTCCCCCCTCGATGGCTACACCTTC.

This clonotype turned up a few times. The chain joins TRBV20-1 to TRBJ2-7; possible D gene TRBD2, 5 bases. CDR1 and CDR2 (germline): DFQATT, SNEGSKA (reference sequence). Trimming took off 3 bases at V and 2 bases at J, with 14 bases between the two ends. The CDR3 extends over 14 amino acids. In DNA form, the CDR3 reads TGCAGTGCTAGGAGAGGGTGGAGTCCCTACGAGCAGTACTTC. Translating it yields CSARRGWSPYEQYF.

The chain recombines TRBV7-9 with TRBJ2-5, with D tentatively TRBD1 (5 bases). The V end lost 2 bases, the J end lost 5 bases, and 15 bases lay between the germline ends. The CDR3 runs to 15 residues. CDR1 is SEHNR, CDR2 FQNEAQ, per germline (reference sequence). The CDR3 region is CASSLRSGYVETQYF. For the CDR3, the DNA is TGTGCCAGCAGCTTAAGGTCAGGGTATGTGGAGACCCAGTACTTC. The full variable domain, in which reference TRBV7-9 and TRBJ2-5 provide the parts outside the CDR3, is DTGVSQNPRHKITKRGQNVTFRCDPISEHNRLYWYRQTLGQGPEFLTYFQNEAQLEKSRLLSDRFSAERPKGSFSTLEIQRTEQGDSAMYLCASSLRSGYVETQYFGPGTRLLVL.

The chain links TRBV10-3 to TRBJ1-1, with D perhaps TRBD1 (6 bases). V gave up 4 bases and J gave up 10 bases, with 10 bases separating them. Germline CDR1 and CDR2: ENHRY and SYGVKD. The CDR3 is 11 residues long. CDR3: CAISGDRSAFF. The CDR3 nucleotides are TGTGCCATCAGTGGTGACAGGTCAGCTTTCTTT.

This clonotype has a handful of counts. The chain is built from TRBV20-1 and TRBJ2-3, with D perhaps matching TRBD2 (5 bases). The CDR3 is made up of 18 amino acids. With 0 bases removed from V and 2 bases from J, the gap between germline ends came to 21 bases. CDR1 and CDR2 from the germline V gene are DFQATT and SNEGSKA (reference sequence). For the CDR3, the DNA is TGCAGTGCTAGAGACCAAGCCGGAGGAGCCTTGGACACAGATACGCAGTATTTT. It encodes CSARDQAGGALDTDTQYF.